The 23 T cell receptor beta chains presented below share a single source sample, sequenced in a study of blood T cell repertoires in COVID-19. Sequenced by immunoSEQ multiplex PCR; TCRdb stores in-frame clones only, minus some. Among around 400,000 clones listed, approximately 90% were seen once. Source material: PBMCs or T cells enriched from blood (not recorded which). The receptors were gathered from a woman aged 40 to 50 who had been exposed to COVID-19.

V is TRBV3-1 (or the pseudogene TRBV3-2) and J is TRBJ1-1; D remains ambiguous. CDR1 is LGHDT and CDR2 is YNNKEL in the germline V gene (reference sequence). Trimming stripped 4 bases from V and 5 bases from J, with 11 bases between. This CDR3 comprises 13 residues. The CDR3 spells CASSLVRGTEAFF. CDR3 in DNA: TGTGCCAGCAGCCTAGTTCGAGGAACTGAAGCTTTCTTT.

V and J are TRBV27 and TRBJ2-5; 7 bases map to TRBD1. Germline assignment: CDR1 MNHEY and CDR2 SMNVEV (reference sequence). The CDR3 sequence is 13 residues long. With V trimmed by 4 bases and J by 5 bases, 4 bases remained unmatched. CDR3 sequence (DNA): TGTGCCAGCAGTTCGACAGGGCAGGAGACCCAGTACTTC. Translation: CASSSTGQETQYF.

This clone showed up just a few times. The genes are TRBV3-1 (or the pseudogene TRBV3-2) and TRBJ1-2; D ambiguous. There are 10 residues in the CDR3. V was clipped by 0 bases and J by 14 bases, with 7 bases between them. Per germline, CDR1 LGHDT and CDR2 YNNKEL (reference sequence). The CDR3 spells CASSQDILTF. CDR3 nucleotide sequence: TGTGCCAGCAGCCAAGATATCTTAACCTTC.

The CDR3 reads CASSPRGGELFF. CDR3 coding DNA: TGTGCCAGTAGCCCCCGGGGCGGGGAGCTGTTTTTT. This chain links TRBV19 with TRBJ2-2, with D possibly matching TRBD2 (5 bases). Germline loops: CDR1 LNHDA, CDR2 SQIVND (reference sequence). V lost 6 bases and J 7 bases, leaving 9 bases between the germline ends. The CDR3 totals 12 residues.

Written as DNA, the CDR3 is TGTGCCTGGAGTGTAACGGGGGGGGGAGGCTATGGCTACACCTTC. Translating it yields CAWSVTGGGGYGYTF. The chain couples TRBV30 to TRBJ1-2; possibly TRBD1 for D (5 bases). V lost 0 bases and J 4 bases, leaving 15 bases between the germline ends. The CDR3 contains 15 residues. CDR1 is GTSNPN, CDR2 SVGIG, per germline (reference sequence).

This chain links TRBV7-6 with TRBJ1-3, with no clear D. This CDR3 is 14 amino acids long. Trimming took 1 base from V and 4 from J, leaving 8 bases between them. Germline CDR1 SGHVS, CDR2 FNYEAQ. The CDR3 DNA reads TGTGCCAGCAGCTTAGGAGGTTCCGGAAACACCATATATTTT. Translation gives CASSLGGSGNTIYF.

The count of this clone is one. This chain links TRBV13 with TRBJ1-6; D remains unclear. This CDR3 spans 17 amino acids. V lost 3 bases, J lost 7 bases, and 19 bases lay in between. Germline assignment: CDR1 PRHDT and CDR2 FYEKMQ (reference sequence). CDR3 amino acids: CASSFGPRPGENSPLHF. In DNA form, the CDR3 reads TGTGCCAGCAGCTTCGGGCCTCGGCCCGGGGAAAATTCACCCCTCCACTTT.

The chain uses TRBV7-9 and TRBJ2-1, with TRBD1 identical over 8 bases. This CDR3 spans 17 amino acids. With V trimmed by 3 bases and J by 0 bases, 7 bases remained unmatched. The germline V gene has CDR1 SEHNR and CDR2 FQNEAQ (reference sequence). The CDR3 here is CASSLRQGWSSYNEQFF. For the CDR3, the DNA is TGTGCCAGCAGCTTGCGACAGGGGTGGAGCTCCTACAATGAGCAGTTCTTC.

The chain employs TRBV19 and TRBJ1-2; no clear D. V was clipped by 2 bases and J by 5 bases, with 15 bases between them. This CDR3 is 15 amino acids long. Per the germline V gene, CDR1 is LNHDA and CDR2 is SQIVND (reference sequence). CDR3 amino acids: CASSINSESGYGYTF. Here the CDR3 DNA reads TGTGCCAGTAGTATAAATTCGGAGTCGGGATATGGCTACACCTTC.

The chain couples TRBV30 to TRBJ1-5, with D possibly matching TRBD1 (6 bases). The CDR3 covers 15 residues. Trimming pared 5 bases from V and 5 bases from J, leaving 19 bases between. Germline V gives CDR1 GTSNPN, CDR2 SVGIG (reference sequence). The CDR3 nucleotides are TGTGCCTGGTCGATACAGGGTTCTGGTGATCAGCCCCAGCATTTT. It specifies CAWSIQGSGDQPQHF.

The gene calls are TRBV2 and TRBJ2-7; D not resolved. The CDR3 covers 12 residues. Germline CDR1 reads SNHLY; CDR2 reads FYNNEI. V gave up 5 bases and J gave up 0 bases, with 5 bases separating them. The CDR3 region has the DNA TGTGCCAGCAGTCCCTACTCCTACGAGCAGTACTTC. Protein: CASSPYSYEQYF.

J is TRBJ2-7 and V is TRBV11-3; 7 nucleotides align to TRBD2. V dropped 3 bases and J dropped 1; count of bases not matched to a gene: 9. This CDR3 is built from 16 residues. Germline V gene lookup returns CDR1 SGHNT and CDR2 YENEEA. CDR3 sequence (DNA): TGTGCCAGCAGCTTCGCGGGCCGCGGGAGTTCCTACGAGCAGTACTTC. Residues: CASSFAGRGSSYEQYF.

The table lists this clone with a count of one. The rearrangement links TRBV4-3 to TRBJ2-2; possibly TRBD2 for D (5 bases). The CDR3 loop spans 17 amino acids. Germline V gene lookup returns CDR1 LGHNA and CDR2 YSLEER. Trimming stripped 0 bases from V and 1 base from J, with 12 bases between. CDR3 bases: TGCGCCAGCAGCCAAGATCAGGCGGGCGGGAACACCGGGGAGCTGTTTTTT. Translation: CASSQDQAGGNTGELFF.

The chain combines TRBV5-4 with TRBJ2-7, with 11 bases identical to TRBD1. Germline V gene lookup returns CDR1 SGHNT and CDR2 YYREEE (reference sequence). Trimming took 3 bases from V and 3 from J; bases not matched to a gene: 2. The CDR3 is made up of 14 amino acids. This chain's CDR3 is CASSSGTGGYEQYF. CDR3 coding DNA: TGTGCCAGCAGCTCAGGGACAGGGGGCTACGAGCAGTACTTC.

V usage is TRBV10-1 and J usage is TRBJ2-7; maybe TRBD2 (6 bases). This CDR3 has 16 residues. V lost 3 bases, J lost 4 bases, and 19 bases lay in between. Germline V gene sequence: CDR1 WNHNN, CDR2 SYGVQD (reference sequence). CDR3 sequence (DNA): TGCGCCAGCAGTGATTGGGGCGGGGCCTTTCGTTACGAGCAGTACTTC. Protein: CASSDWGGAFRYEQYF.

This chain links TRBV5-4 with TRBJ1-4; TRBD1 is a possible D gene (5 bases). The V gene's germline CDR1 is SGHNT and CDR2 YYREEE (reference sequence). With 4 bases removed from V and 5 bases from J, the gap between germline ends came to 18 bases. The CDR3 runs to 16 residues. CDR3 sequence reads: CASSLQGGRTNEKLFF. DNA of the CDR3: TGTGCCAGCAGCCTGCAGGGAGGGAGGACCAATGAAAAACTGTTTTTT. Variable domain in full (rest from reference TRBV5-4 and TRBJ1-4): ETGVTQSPTHLIKTRGQQVTLRCSSQSGHNTVSWYQQALGQGPQFIFQYYREEENGRGNFPPRFSGLQFPNYSSELNVNALELDDSALYLCASSLQGGRTNEKLFFGSGTQLSVL.

The rearrangement uses TRBV29-1 and TRBJ1-1, with D hard to call. There are 14 residues in the CDR3. V gave up 6 bases and J gave up 3 bases, with 17 bases separating them. CDR1 and CDR2 from the germline V gene are SQVTM and ANQGSEA. The CDR3 coding sequence is TGCAGCGTGATGAGGGAAAGAGATTACACTGAAGCTTTCTTT. Translation: CSVMRERDYTEAFF.

The J gene is TRBJ2-5, the V gene TRBV5-1; 11 bases match TRBD2. Trimming removed 2 bases from V and 1 base from J; junction bases left unmatched: 7. CDR1 is SGHRS and CDR2 is YFSETQ in the germline V gene. The CDR3 has 17 residues. This chain's CDR3 is CASSFGTSGPVQETQYF. The CDR3 bases are TGCGCCAGCAGCTTTGGGACTAGCGGACCAGTCCAAGAGACCCAGTACTTC.

CDR3 DNA: TGTGCCAGCTCTACGCTTCTAGCCCCCGAGCAAGAGACCCAGTACTTC. Translated: CASSTLLAPEQETQYF. This chain connects TRBV18 to TRBJ2-5; a possible D gene is TRBD2 (5 bases). CDR3 length equals 16 residues. Trimming cost V 6 bases and J 2 bases, with 19 bases left between them. The germline gives CDR1 KGHSH, CDR2 LQKENI. Filled out from reference TRBV18 and TRBJ2-5, the complete variable domain reads NAGVMQNPRHLVRRRGQEARLRCSPMKGHSHVYWYRQLPEEGLKFMVYLQKENIIDESGMPKERFSAEFPKEGPSILRIQQVVRGDSAAYFCASSTLLAPEQETQYFGPGTRLLVL.

This rearrangement joins TRBV18 to TRBJ1-4, with 9 nucleotides matching TRBD1. V shed 3 bases and J 12 bases; nucleotides not matched to a gene: 5. Germline V gene data show CDR1 as KGHSH and CDR2 as LQKENI. The CDR3 is made up of 13 amino acids. In DNA, the CDR3 is TGTGCCAGCTCACCTGGGACAGGGAAAGAACTGTTTTTT. Amino acid sequence: CASSPGTGKELFF. Together with reference TRBV18 and TRBJ1-4, the CDR3 gives the full variable domain: NAGVMQNPRHLVRRRGQEARLRCSPMKGHSHVYWYRQLPEEGLKFMVYLQKENIIDESGMPKERFSAEFPKEGPSILRIQQVVRGDSAAYFCASSPGTGKELFFGSGTQLSVL.

The rearrangement links TRBV4-1 to TRBJ1-1; no firm D call. CDR1 is MGHRA, CDR2 YSYEKL, per germline. The ends were cut back, 5 bases at V and 4 bases at J, with 14 bases in the middle. The CDR3 has 14 amino acids. CDR3 DNA sequence: TGCGCCAGCAGCTATTCAGGAGGAGGCACTGAAGCTTTCTTT. It codes for CASSYSGGGTEAFF.

CDR3 DNA: TGTGCCAGCAGTTTCTCCGACAGGGCTATTGGCTACACCTTC. Translated: CASSFSDRAIGYTF. The chain couples TRBV28 to TRBJ1-2; 7 bases align to TRBD1. The CDR3 loop spans 14 amino acids. Germline CDR1 and CDR2: MDHEN and SYDVKM. Trimming at V came to 3 bases and at J to 7 bases, leaving 8 bases not matched to a gene.

CDR3 protein: CASSLFSGQSYEQYF. CDR3 DNA: TGTGCCAGCAGCTTGTTCTCGGGACAATCGTACGAGCAGTACTTC. V gene TRBV5-5 combines with J gene TRBJ2-7, with D possibly matching TRBD1 (6 bases). The V gene lost 1 base and the J gene lost 4 bases, with 15 bases spanning the gap. The CDR3 extends over 15 amino acids. The V gene's germline CDR1 is SGHKS and CDR2 YYEKEE (reference sequence).